This TCR beta chain was obtained from a study of blood T cell repertoires in COVID-19. One Seattle source followed patients from active infection through their disease course. Data came from immunoSEQ multiplex PCR; TCRdb stores just in-frame clones and leaves some out. Of some 190,000 clones in the sample, approximately 80% were seen once. This CDR3 region has 15 residues. Germline CDR1 is SNHLY and CDR2 is FYNNEI. Losses at the gene ends were 4 bases for V and 7 bases for J; bases not matched to a gene: 6. Sequenced input: peripheral blood. This TCR was sampled from a woman aged 40-49 years with COVID-19, enrolled during active disease. This rearrangement joins TRBV2 to TRBJ2-7, with 14 bases identical to TRBD2. CDR3 in amino acids: CASSGGTSGSGEQYF. CDR3 nucleotide sequence: TGTGCCAGCAGTGGAGGGACTAGCGGGAGTGGGGAGCAGTACTTC.